The 8 T cell receptor beta chains below come from one sample, sequenced in a study of blood T cell repertoires in COVID-19. Profiled with immunoSEQ multiplex PCR; TCRdb holds only in-frame clones, not every one. The sample includes approximately 75,000 clones, around 85% of them seen just once. Sample: peripheral blood. The receptors here all came from a man aged 80 or over with acute or convalescent COVID-19.

The chain recombines TRBV29-1 with TRBJ1-2; 8 nucleotides match TRBD1. The junction had 9 bases not matched to a gene; V was cut back by 6 bases and J by 6 bases. Germline assignment: CDR1 SQVTM and CDR2 ANQGSEA. This CDR3 is 13 amino acids long. The CDR3 DNA reads as TGCAGCGTAGGAACAGGGGGAAGGGATGGCTACACCTTC. Its translation: CSVGTGGRDGYTF.

The chain has TRBV27 and TRBJ2-7, with 7 bases matching TRBD1. V shed 6 bases and J 4 bases; nucleotides not matched to a gene: 6. This CDR3 is 13 amino acids long. Germline V lookup: CDR1 MNHEY, CDR2 SMNVEV (reference sequence). CDR3 region: CASRGTAEYEQYF. The CDR3 region has the DNA TGTGCCAGCAGAGGGACAGCCGAATACGAGCAGTACTTC.

The rearrangement links TRBV19 to TRBJ1-3; 8 bases are shared with TRBD1. This CDR3 has 15 residues. Per the germline V gene, CDR1 is LNHDA and CDR2 is SQIVND (reference sequence). The V gene end was trimmed by 10 bases and the J gene end by 0 bases; junction bases not matched to a gene: 8. CDR3 in amino acids: CATSDRASSGNTIYF. The CDR3 DNA reads as TGTGCCACGTCGGACAGGGCAAGCTCTGGAAACACCATATATTTT.

The genes are TRBV5-4 and TRBJ2-4; 10 positions agree with TRBD1. The CDR3 covers 17 residues. J lost 0 bases, V lost 4 bases, and 7 bases had no gene match. Germline values: CDR1 SGHNT, CDR2 YYREEE (reference sequence). The CDR3 DNA follows: TGTGCCAGCAGCCAATGGGACAGGGGACTAGCCAAAAACATTCAGTACTTC. Residues: CASSQWDRGLAKNIQYF.

The J gene is TRBJ1-4, the V gene TRBV5-1, with a tentative D call TRBD1 (6 bases). V dropped 0 bases and J dropped 8 bases, with 17 bases sitting between them. This CDR3 is built from 16 residues. Germline V lookup: CDR1 SGHRS, CDR2 YFSETQ. This chain's CDR3 is CASSLDDTGLNEKLFF. The CDR3 DNA reads TGCGCCAGCAGCTTGGACGATACAGGGCTGAACGAAAAACTGTTTTTT. Together with reference TRBV5-1 and TRBJ1-4, the CDR3 gives the full variable domain: KAGVTQTPRYLIKTRGQQVTLSCSPISGHRSVSWYQQTPGQGLQFLFEYFSETQRNKGNFPGRFSGRQFSNSRSEMNVSTLELGDSALYLCASSLDDTGLNEKLFFGSGTQLSVL.

This clone has just one count. This chain joins TRBV4-2 and TRBJ2-7; D gene uncertain. With 0 bases removed from V and 4 bases from J, the gap between germline ends came to 4 bases. The CDR3 totals 12 residues. The V gene's germline CDR1 is LGHNA and CDR2 YNFKEQ. CDR3 coding DNA: TGTGCCAGCAGCCAAGACAGGTACGAGCAGTACTTC. Its protein product is CASSQDRYEQYF.

The V gene is TRBV5-1, the J gene TRBJ2-7, with 9 bases lining up with TRBD2. CDR1 and CDR2 (germline): SGHRS, YFSETQ. This CDR3 is 14 amino acids long. After removal of 4 bases from V and 5 bases from J, the junction contained 7 bases not matched to a gene. Written as DNA, the CDR3 is TGCGCCAGCAGCACACTAGCGGGTGACAACGAGCAGTACTTC. As protein: CASSTLAGDNEQYF.

The chain links TRBV10-3 to TRBJ2-7, with TRBD2 matching over 11 bases. Germline CDR1 is ENHRY and CDR2 is SYGVKD. After removal of 5 bases from V and 0 bases from J, the junction contained 6 bases not matched to a gene. The CDR3 spans 16 residues. The CDR3 loop reads CAISPLAGDLSYEQYF. CDR3 nucleotides: TGTGCCATCAGTCCACTAGCGGGGGACCTCTCCTACGAGCAGTACTTC.